A single sample gave rise to the 13 T cell receptor beta chains below, sequenced in a study of T-cell memory formation after mild COVID-19. TCRdb re-derived calls from the 5' RACE reads in MiXCR, one entry per CDR3 protein. Of about 340,000 distinct CDR3 sequences listed, over 10% are singletons. The sample taken for sequencing was PBMCs or a T cell subset sorted from them (not recorded which). The receptors were sampled from a man aged 18 to 30 who had mild COVID-19 (a few samples of this study predate the infection). Cell type and time point are not known.

This chain links TRBV2 with TRBJ2-4, with 10 nucleotides matching TRBD2. With V trimmed by 7 bases and J by 6 bases, 3 bases remained unmatched. This CDR3 comprises 13 residues. Per germline, CDR1 SNHLY and CDR2 FYNNEI. This chain's CDR3 is CASKRLAGNIQYF. The CDR3 DNA is TGTGCCAGCAAAAGACTAGCGGGAAACATTCAGTACTTC.

In this sample, this clonotype turned up a few times. The rearrangement links TRBV18 to TRBJ2-3; no clear D gene. The CDR3 loop spans 15 amino acids. From germline, CDR1 is KGHSH and CDR2 LQKENI. V dropped 3 bases and J dropped 2 bases, with 12 bases sitting between them. This CDR3 is CASSPYHGHTDTQYF. Here the CDR3 DNA reads TGTGCCAGCTCACCGTATCACGGCCACACAGATACGCAGTATTTT.

In the case of this clonotype: Since a much larger clone is just one base distant, this may be a read error. The chain joins TRBV7-8 to TRBJ2-3; D call uncertain. There are 16 residues in the CDR3. CDR1 SGHVS and CDR2 FQNEAQ come from the germline V gene. Trimming took 5 bases from V and 4 from J, leaving 19 bases between them. CDR3 residues: CASSHRFGTSADTQYF. The CDR3 DNA sequence: TGTGCCAGCAGCCACCGTTTCGGTACGTCTGCAGATACGCAGTATTTT. Complete variable domain (other parts from reference TRBV7-8 and TRBJ2-3): GAGVSQSPRYKVAKRGQDVALRCDPISGHVSLFWYQQALGQGPEFLTYFQNEAQLDKSGLPSDRFFAERPEGSVSTLKIQRTQQEDSAVYLCASSHRFGTSADTQYFGPGTRLTVL.

J is TRBJ2-1 and V is TRBV7-2; 14 bases map to TRBD2. Germline loops: CDR1 SGHTA, CDR2 FQGNSA. The CDR3 sequence is 14 residues long. After removal of 4 bases from V and 9 bases from J, the junction contained 2 bases not matched to a gene. The CDR3 protein is CASSSGLAGVEQFF. The CDR3 DNA is TGTGCCAGCAGCTCGGGACTAGCGGGGGTTGAGCAGTTCTTC.

The genes are TRBV7-2 and TRBJ1-2, with a tentative D call TRBD1 (5 bases). The CDR3 loop spans 16 amino acids. Between the trimmed V and J ends, which lost 1 base and 8 bases, there was a span of 20 bases. Germline V lookup: CDR1 SGHTA, CDR2 FQGNSA. CDR3 loop: CASSLVSRWGGSGYTF. The CDR3 DNA reads TGTGCCAGCAGCTTAGTCTCCCGGTGGGGGGGATCCGGCTACACCTTC.

The chain is built from TRBV5-1 and TRBJ2-3, with D maybe TRBD1 (5 bases). This CDR3 is 15 amino acids long. CDR1 is SGHRS, CDR2 YFSETQ, per germline. The ends were cut back, 4 bases at V and 0 bases at J, with 12 bases in the middle. The CDR3 protein is CASSRPQDSTDTQYF. CDR3 DNA sequence: TGCGCCAGCAGCCGCCCACAGGACAGCACAGATACGCAGTATTTT. The full variable domain, in which reference TRBV5-1 and TRBJ2-3 provide the parts outside the CDR3, is KAGVTQTPRYLIKTRGQQVTLSCSPISGHRSVSWYQQTPGQGLQFLFEYFSETQRNKGNFPGRFSGRQFSNSRSEMNVSTLELGDSALYLCASSRPQDSTDTQYFGPGTRLTVL.

This clonotype was counted between two and nine times. DNA of the CDR3: TGTGCCAGCAGCCAACGCGGGGGGGCCACCGGGGAGCTGTTTTTT. This translates into CASSQRGGATGELFF. The chain employs TRBV3-1 and TRBJ2-2; 9 bases are a match to TRBD2. The CDR3 is 15 residues long. Unmatched junction bases numbered 2, after V lost 2 bases and J lost 4 bases. From germline, CDR1 is LGHDT and CDR2 YNNKEL (reference sequence).

The chain is built from TRBV6-1 and TRBJ1-5, with D tentatively TRBD1 (5 bases). The V end was cut by 4 bases, the J end by 8 bases, with 15 bases between. CDR3 length equals 14 residues. Germline values: CDR1 MNHNS, CDR2 SASEGT. The chain's CDR3 is CASSAISWGEPQHF. CDR3 DNA sequence: TGTGCCAGCAGTGCGATATCCTGGGGGGAGCCCCAGCATTTT.

This clonotype was detected only a few times. The rearrangement joins TRBV28 to TRBJ1-5; D remains unclear. The length of the CDR3 is 12 residues. Trimming removed 1 base from V and 6 bases from J, with 4 bases in between. Germline lookup yields CDR1 MDHEN and CDR2 SYDVKM. The CDR3 reads CASSLLGQPQHF. CDR3 nucleotides: TGTGCCAGCAGTTTATTGGGTCAGCCCCAGCATTTT.

The table lists this clonotype with many counts. CDR3 sequence (DNA): TGTGCCAGCAGCGCCAGCGGTTACACAGATACGCAGTATTTT. It codes for CASSASGYTDTQYF. The J gene is TRBJ2-3, the V gene TRBV7-3, with a possible D match to TRBD2 (5 bases). The ends were cut back, 5 bases at V and 2 bases at J, with 11 bases in the middle. The CDR3 is made up of 14 amino acids. CDR1 and CDR2 from the germline V gene are SGHTA and FQGTGA.

Many counts were recorded for this clonotype. The chain uses TRBV5-1 and TRBJ2-2; D not certain. CDR1 is SGHRS, CDR2 YFSETQ, per germline. Deletions cut 1 base from V and 3 bases from J, with 10 bases between. There are 15 residues in the CDR3. CDR3 sequence (DNA): TGCGCCAGCAGCTTGACCCGCCAAGACACCGGGGAGCTGTTTTTT. Its translation: CASSLTRQDTGELFF.

This clonotype was counted ten times or more. CDR3 region: CASSPGGVGYNEQFF. For the CDR3, the DNA is TGTGCCAGCAGCCCAGGGGGGGTGGGTTACAATGAGCAGTTCTTC. The rearrangement uses TRBV9 and TRBJ2-1; D is tentatively TRBD1 or TRBD2 (7 bases each). The V gene lost 4 bases and the J gene lost 4 bases, with 15 bases spanning the gap. The CDR3 consists of 15 residues. Germline assignment: CDR1 SGDLS and CDR2 YYNGEE.

The V gene is TRBV20-1, the J gene TRBJ2-1; the D gene could be TRBD1 or TRBD2 (5 bases each). Germline CDR1 and CDR2: DFQATT and SNEGSKA (reference sequence). The length of the CDR3 is 14 residues. V was pared by 2 bases and J by 9 bases, with 17 bases between. The CDR3 DNA follows: TGCAGTGCTAGATGGGGGAAGGGTATCGGTGAGCAGTTCTTC. Translating it yields CSARWGKGIGEQFF.